The sequence of this TCR beta chain was determined in a study of cytomegalovirus exposure and HLA in healthy donors. 13 Jbeta primers and 60 Vbeta primers were used for the PCR. Repertoires were generated with immunoSEQ multiplex PCR, while TCRdb's copy carries only in-frame clones and drops some. The sample has some 200,000 clones; just under 70% are singletons. V lost 1 base, J lost 5 bases, and 9 bases lay in between. The germline gives CDR1 SEHNR, CDR2 FQNEAQ (reference sequence). This CDR3 contains 14 residues. The chain has TRBV7-9 and TRBJ1-5; D is undetermined. The sequenced material came from PBMCs. This receptor was identified in a man aged 40-49 years in good health and CMV-seropositive. CDR3 loop: CASSLGGTHQPQHF. DNA for the CDR3: TGTGCCAGCAGCTTAGGCGGAACGCATCAGCCCCAGCATTTT.